The subject of this entry is one T cell receptor beta chain. Sequencing was limited to surgery cases with top T cell transcript signatures in brain tissue. Before surgery, patients took at least one anti-epileptic drug. This CDR3 has 16 residues. Germline CDR1 and CDR2: MRHNA and SNTAGT. V shed 9 bases and J shed 2 bases, with 22 bases lying between them. These data come from a study of brain T cells in children with intractable seizures. The repertoire was sequenced with immunoSEQ multiplex PCR; TCRdb's copy has only in-frame clones and lacks some. Among under 150,000 clones listed, 94% were seen once.

The chain links TRBV6-4 to TRBJ1-1; D may be TRBD1 (5 bases). The sample consisted of peripheral blood, taken at surgery. The clonotype comes from a boy in the first two years of life with hemimegalencephaly and intractable seizures. CDR3 loop: CARGRRNRGENTEAFF. CDR3 coding DNA: TGTGCCAGAGGACGGCGAAACCGGGGGGAAAACACTGAAGCTTTCTTT.